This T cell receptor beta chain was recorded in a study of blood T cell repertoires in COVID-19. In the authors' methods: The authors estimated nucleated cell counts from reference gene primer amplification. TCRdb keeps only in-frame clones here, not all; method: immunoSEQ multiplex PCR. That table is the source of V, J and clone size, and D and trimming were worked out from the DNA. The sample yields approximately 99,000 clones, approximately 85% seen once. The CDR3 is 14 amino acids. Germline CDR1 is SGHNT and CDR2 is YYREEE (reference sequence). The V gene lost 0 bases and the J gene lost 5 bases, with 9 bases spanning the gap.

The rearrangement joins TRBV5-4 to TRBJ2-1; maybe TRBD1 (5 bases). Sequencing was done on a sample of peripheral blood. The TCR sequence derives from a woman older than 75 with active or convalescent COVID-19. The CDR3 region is CASSLGGSNNEQFF. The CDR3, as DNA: TGTGCCAGCAGCTTGGGGGGCTCTAACAATGAGCAGTTCTTC.